In this sample, the clone carrying this TCR beta chain turned up a few times. Its antigen is not identified. The entry originates in a study of beta chain features in type 1 diabetes. The V segment lost 0 bases and the J segment 4 bases; nucleotides outside the gene matches: 14. CDR1 and CDR2 from the germline V gene are SGDLS and YYNGEE. The CDR3 loop spans 20 amino acids. Investigators reverse transcribed all isolated RNA, so they sequenced expressed TCRB transcripts. Repertoires were generated with immunoSEQ multiplex PCR, while TCRdb's copy carries only in-frame clones and drops some. The sample includes nearly 250,000 clones, less than 15% of them seen just once. General observations from the study: A moderate, significant TCRB CDR3 shortening appeared in type 1 diabetes across four CD4+ subsets. There was a possibility that cDNA sequencing over-represented cells with high TCR expression. Unsettled here was the matter of whether HLA type influences TCRB rearrangement. PCR may have favored shorter templates equally in patients and controls.

The source material was naive CD4+ T cells from blood. The TCR comes from a woman aged 40 to 50 in good health. This rearrangement joins TRBV9 to TRBJ2-2, with 11 bases identical to TRBD2. The CDR3 DNA is TGTGCCAGCAGCGTAGCTATAGCGGGGGGGCCAACGTGGAGCACCGGGGAGCTGTTTTTT. It encodes CASSVAIAGGPTWSTGELFF.